The 29 T cell receptor beta chains listed next were all sequenced from one sample in a study of blood T cell repertoires in COVID-19 (dated by TCRdb to about 2020). Libraries were built with the immunoSEQ multiplex PCR assay. Held by TCRdb, this immuneACCESS table contains in-frame sequences only and omits some clones. Under half of the omission traces to an unresolved V gene where checked; the cause of the rest is unknown. The sample records around 200,000 clones, roughly 89% of which are singletons. Approximately 6.2% of the sample comes from the top ten. What was sequenced was peripheral blood. The receptors were gathered from a man in his fifties or sixties who had recovered from COVID-19.

The chain links TRBV7-3 to TRBJ2-5, with 7 bases lining up with TRBD2. CDR3 length: 14 amino acids. CDR1 and CDR2 from the germline V gene are SGHTA and FQGTGA. V dropped 1 base and J dropped 3; count of bases not matched to a gene: 2. CDR3 bases: TGTGCCAGCAGCTTAAGTGGGGGGGAAGAGACCCAGTACTTC. This encodes CASSLSGGEETQYF.

This clone was counted once. The J gene is TRBJ2-1, the V gene TRBV3-1 (or the pseudogene TRBV3-2), with a weak D call TRBD2 (6 bases). Between the trimmed V and J ends, which lost 1 base and 3 bases, there was a span of 25 bases. Germline CDR1 is LGHDT and CDR2 is YNNKEL (reference sequence). The length of the CDR3 is 20 residues. DNA for the CDR3: TGTGCCAGCAGCCAAGGACCGGGGACTTCATATTTCTCGCACTACAATGAGCAGTTCTTC. Protein product: CASSQGPGTSYFSHYNEQFF.

V gene TRBV7-2 combines with J gene TRBJ1-1; D is uncertain. CDR1 is SGHTA and CDR2 is FQGNSA in the germline V gene. This CDR3 contains 15 residues. The ends were cut back, 4 bases at V and 6 bases at J, with 18 bases in the middle. The CDR3 here is CASSSDPTVWAEAFF. The CDR3 DNA reads TGTGCCAGCAGCTCAGACCCAACAGTTTGGGCTGAAGCTTTCTTT. The variable domain in full, completed from reference TRBV7-2 and TRBJ1-1, reads GAGVSQSPSNKVTEKGKDVELRCDPISGHTALYWYRQSLGQGLEFLIYFQGNSAPDKSGLPSDRFSAERTGGSVSTLTIQRTQQEDSAVYLCASSSDPTVWAEAFFGQGTRLTVV.

The chain carries TRBV7-8 and TRBJ1-4, with 7 bases lining up with TRBD1. V trimming: 2 bases; J trimming: 4 bases; junction bases outside the gene matches: 1. The germline V gene encodes CDR1 SGHVS and CDR2 FQNEAQ. This CDR3 comprises 14 residues. CDR3 region: CASSLRDSNEKLFF. The CDR3 nucleotides read TGTGCCAGCAGCTTAAGGGACAGTAATGAAAAACTGTTTTTT.

This chain joins TRBV5-1 and TRBJ1-1; 7 nucleotides agree with TRBD1. The CDR3 has 13 residues. Per germline, CDR1 SGHRS and CDR2 YFSETQ. Trimming cost V 4 bases and J 7 bases; bases outside gene matches: 7. CDR3 sequence reads: CASSQPTGREAFF. In DNA, the CDR3 is TGCGCCAGCAGCCAACCGACAGGGCGTGAAGCTTTCTTT.

The rearrangement links TRBV4-3 to TRBJ2-5; 8 bases fit TRBD1. The CDR3 length is 21 residues. From germline, CDR1 is LGHNA and CDR2 YSLEER. The V segment lost 1 base and the J segment 1 base; nucleotides outside the gene matches: 20. CDR3 bases: TGCGCCAGCAGCCAAGTATTAGTGCCAGGGGGCGCGTTGGGGGTCCAAGAGACCCAGTACTTC. It translates to CASSQVLVPGGALGVQETQYF.

This clone has at least ten counts. The chain carries TRBV6-4 and TRBJ2-1, with D unclear. This CDR3 comprises 13 residues. Germline V gene lookup returns CDR1 MRHNA and CDR2 SNTAGT. V shed 0 bases and J shed 5 bases, with 5 bases lying between them. CDR3: CASSDSTNNEQFF. CDR3 in DNA: TGTGCCAGCAGTGACTCGACAAACAATGAGCAGTTCTTC.

This chain joins TRBV6-1 and TRBJ1-4; D is possibly TRBD1 (6 bases). Germline CDR1 and CDR2: MNHNS and SASEGT. V lost 2 bases and J 8 bases, leaving 12 bases between the germline ends. This CDR3 is built from 14 residues. CDR3 DNA sequence: TGTGCCAGCAGTGAAACAGGGAGAGGGGAAAAACTGTTTTTT. This codes for CASSETGRGEKLFF.

This chain links TRBV9 with TRBJ2-3; TRBD2 matches 9 bases. Trimming at V came to 4 bases and at J to 5 bases, leaving 8 bases not matched to a gene. Germline V gives CDR1 SGDLS, CDR2 YYNGEE. The CDR3 extends over 15 amino acids. The CDR3 reads CASSRAGGPGDTQYF. CDR3 bases: TGTGCCAGCAGCAGAGCGGGGGGACCTGGAGATACGCAGTATTTT.

The chain employs TRBV11-2 and TRBJ2-6; 8 nucleotides match TRBD2. J lost 12 bases, V lost 5 bases, and 6 bases had no gene match. The CDR3 extends over 13 amino acids. Germline V CDR1 and CDR2: SGHAT, FQNNGV. CDR3 DNA: TGTGCCAGCAGCCCGGGGGGGGGAGGCGTCCTGACTTTC. Translated, it gives CASSPGGGGVLTF. Combining the CDR3 with reference TRBV11-2 and TRBJ2-6 gives the whole variable domain EAGVAQSPRYKIIEKRQSVAFWCNPISGHATLYWYQQILGQGPKLLIQFQNNGVVDDSQLPKDRFSAERLKGVDSTLKIQPAKLEDSAVYLCASSPGGGGVLTFGAGSRLTVL.

The V and J genes are TRBV7-9 and TRBJ1-1; the match to TRBD1 covers 12 bases. With 5 bases clipped from V and 10 bases from J, the junction kept 8 bases outside the gene matches. From germline, CDR1 is SEHNR and CDR2 FQNEAQ (reference sequence). CDR3 length: 14 residues. The CDR3 loop reads CASSPGTGGLGAFF. CDR3 nucleotides: TGTGCCAGCAGCCCTGGGACAGGGGGCTTGGGAGCTTTCTTT.

CDR3 sequence reads: CSASAGGPPEQFF. CDR3 sequence (DNA): TGCAGTGCTAGTGCGGGGGGGCCACCTGAGCAGTTCTTC. The V call is TRBV20-1, the J call TRBJ2-1; the match to TRBD2 covers 9 bases. Unmatched junction bases numbered 6, after V lost 3 bases and J lost 9 bases. The CDR3 is made up of 13 amino acids. Germline-derived CDR1 and CDR2 are DFQATT and SNEGSKA (reference sequence).

This clone turned up a few times. J is TRBJ1-1 and V is TRBV6-5; 7 positions agree with TRBD1. The CDR3 is 15 amino acids. Germline assignment: CDR1 MNHEY and CDR2 SVGAGI. Trimming removed 0 bases from V and 0 bases from J; junction bases left unmatched: 1. The CDR3 is CASSYSGQLNTEAFF. The CDR3 region has the DNA TGTGCCAGCAGTTACTCGGGACAGTTGAACACTGAAGCTTTCTTT.

The genes are TRBV6-6 and TRBJ2-3, with a possible D match to TRBD1 (6 bases). The germline gives CDR1 MNHNY, CDR2 SVGAGI (reference sequence). The CDR3 is made up of 14 amino acids. V lost 4 bases and J lost 7, with 15 bases in between. The CDR3 spells CASSLSGDGNTQYF. Here the CDR3 DNA reads TGTGCCAGCAGTTTGTCAGGGGATGGAAATACGCAGTATTTT.

The chain has TRBV30 and TRBJ1-3; maybe TRBD1 (6 bases). Germline CDR1 GTSNPN, CDR2 SVGIG (reference sequence). The CDR3 consists of 13 residues. Trimming removed 0 bases at V and 10 bases at J, with 13 bases between. CDR3 bases: TGTGCCTGGAGTGTATCGGGACAAATAACCATATATTTT. Protein product: CAWSVSGQITIYF.

This chain links TRBV6-5 with TRBJ1-6; D ambiguous. The CDR3 runs 15 residues. V lost 2 bases, J lost 7 bases, and 12 bases lay in between. CDR1 and CDR2 (germline): MNHEY, SVGAGI. CDR3 bases: TGTGCCAGCAGTTACCGGGGAAGATTGAATTCACCCCTCCACTTT. Protein sequence: CASSYRGRLNSPLHF.

J is TRBJ2-7 and V is TRBV29-1; D uncertain. V was cut by 7 bases and J by 2 bases, with 12 bases left in between. The CDR3 is 12 amino acids. The germline V gene has CDR1 SQVTM and CDR2 ANQGSEA. CDR3 bases: TGCAGCGCCGAAGCAGGTCCCTACGAGCAGTACTTC. It specifies CSAEAGPYEQYF.

This rearrangement joins TRBV5-4 to TRBJ2-3; 9 nucleotides agree with TRBD1. The germline V gene has CDR1 SGHNT and CDR2 YYREEE (reference sequence). The ends lost 4 bases at V and 0 bases at J; junction bases unmatched: 6. The CDR3 loop spans 16 amino acids. The CDR3 DNA reads as TGTGCCAGCAGCCTCCGGGACAGGGCTAGCACAGATACGCAGTATTTT. Amino acid sequence: CASSLRDRASTDTQYF.

The chain links TRBV20-1 to TRBJ2-3; weak D call: TRBD1 (5 bases). V lost 3 bases to trimming and J lost 0 bases, with 10 bases between them. The CDR3 runs 14 residues. The germline V gene has CDR1 DFQATT and CDR2 SNEGSKA (reference sequence). The CDR3 bases are TGCAGTGCTAGTTCGCAGGGAAGCACAGATACGCAGTATTTT. Translation: CSASSQGSTDTQYF.

The V gene is TRBV3-1 (or the pseudogene TRBV3-2), the J gene TRBJ2-7; D may be TRBD1 (5 bases). The V end lost 0 bases, the J end lost 2 bases, and 11 bases lay between the germline ends. Germline CDR1 and CDR2: LGHDT and YNNKEL (reference sequence). CDR3 length equals 15 residues. DNA for the CDR3: TGTGCCAGCAGCCAAGATACAGGTCCCACCTACGAGCAGTACTTC. This translates into CASSQDTGPTYEQYF.

This clone was detected only once. V gene TRBV2 combines with J gene TRBJ2-1; TRBD2 might be the D (5 bases). The CDR3 length is 14 residues. Trimming took 7 bases from V and 1 from J, leaving 11 bases between them. CDR1 is SNHLY and CDR2 is FYNNEI in the germline V gene. CDR3 loop: CASTPDWSYNEQFF. Written as DNA, the CDR3 is TGTGCCAGCACCCCGGACTGGTCCTACAATGAGCAGTTCTTC.

The chain recombines TRBV11-1 with TRBJ2-7, with D possibly being TRBD2 (5 bases). CDR1 and CDR2 from the germline V gene are SGHAT and FQDESV (reference sequence). With 8 bases removed from V and 3 bases from J, the gap between germline ends came to 17 bases. CDR3 size: 14 residues. The CDR3 coding sequence is TGTGCCAGCCGCCCACAATCCGGGGACTACGAGCAGTACTTC. Translation: CASRPQSGDYEQYF.

This chain joins TRBV19 and TRBJ1-2; possible D gene TRBD1, 6 bases. This CDR3 region has 13 residues. Trimming cost V 3 bases and J 4 bases, with 9 bases left between them. The germline gives CDR1 LNHDA, CDR2 SQIVND (reference sequence). CDR3 sequence (DNA): TGTGCCAGTAGTATGCAGGGGAGCTATGGCTACACCTTC. It specifies CASSMQGSYGYTF.

The chain employs TRBV5-3 and TRBJ2-2; no definite D call. TRBV5-3 is labeled an ORF, and its function is uncertain. Trimming shortened V by 1 base and J by 2 bases, and 6 bases separated the two germline ends. The CDR3 contains 14 residues. The CDR3 nucleotides are TGTGCCAGAAGCTTGAGCCATAACACCGGGGAGCTGTTTTTT. Protein sequence: CARSLSHNTGELFF.

V and J are TRBV2 and TRBJ2-6; D is unclear. The CDR3 sequence is 16 residues long. Germline CDR1 reads SNHLY; CDR2 reads FYNNEI. Trimming removed 7 bases at V and 0 bases at J, with 13 bases between. The CDR3 sequence is CASKEQRSSGANVLTF. The CDR3 nucleotides are TGTGCCAGCAAGGAACAGAGAAGCTCTGGGGCCAACGTCCTGACTTTC. Full variable domain (rest looked up from reference TRBV2 and TRBJ2-6): EPEVTQTPSHQVTQMGQEVILRCVPISNHLYFYWYRQILGQKVEFLVSFYNNEISEKSEIFDDQFSVERPDGSNFTLKIRSTKLEDSAMYFCASKEQRSSGANVLTFGAGSRLTVL.

This chain joins TRBV27 and TRBJ1-5, with a tentative D call TRBD1 (5 bases). Trimming pared 5 bases from V and 4 bases from J, leaving 21 bases between. The CDR3 totals 17 residues. Germline CDR1 and CDR2: MNHEY and SMNVEV (reference sequence). This CDR3 reads CASSPFMGLSRNQPQHF. The CDR3 coding sequence is TGTGCCAGCAGTCCCTTTATGGGACTGTCCAGGAATCAGCCCCAGCATTTT.

The chain carries TRBV9 and TRBJ2-2, with TRBD1 matching 9 bases. The trim removed 3 bases at V and 2 bases at J, leaving 8 bases unmatched. This CDR3 is built from 17 residues. CDR1 and CDR2 (germline): SGDLS, YYNGEE. This CDR3 is CASSAPRDRANTGELFF. CDR3 sequence (DNA): TGTGCCAGCAGCGCTCCGCGGGACAGGGCAAACACCGGGGAGCTGTTTTTT.

CDR3 loop: CASSNVAGLAGRDQETQYF. As DNA, the CDR3 is TGCGCCAGCAGCAATGTCGCGGGACTAGCGGGGCGCGATCAAGAGACCCAGTACTTC. The V gene is TRBV5-1, the J gene TRBJ2-5; 13 nucleotides match TRBD2. Germline assignment: CDR1 SGHRS and CDR2 YFSETQ. Trimming took 4 bases from V and 2 from J; bases not matched to a gene: 14. The CDR3 consists of 19 residues.

This sequence joins TRBV7-5 and TRBJ1-6. TRBV7-5 is listed as a pseudogene. This CDR3 comprises 9 residues. The CDR3 sequence is CARKPPLHF. The CDR3 DNA follows: TGTGCCAGAAAGCCACCCCTCCACTTT.